A single T cell receptor beta chain is shown here with its context. The antigen remains unidentified. This sample is drawn from a study of cytomegalovirus exposure and HLA in healthy donors. The PCR contained 60 Vbeta and 13 Jbeta primers. Libraries were prepared by immunoSEQ multiplex PCR; TCRdb keeps only in-frame clonotypes and omits some of them. The data show hundreds of thousands of clones, with 85% to 90% seen just once and 0.9% to 1.1% held by the top ten. Regarding the study as a whole: Clonal expansion, a later analysis showed, was greater in HLA-associated TCR beta chains than in equally common others.

The clonotype comes from a woman under 30 in good health and CMV-seronegative. The sequenced sample was PBMCs.

This chain's CDR3 is CASSLSPRGGQFF. The CDR3, as DNA: TGTGCCAGCAGTTTATCGCCAAGGGGTGGGCAGTTCTTC. The rearrangement links TRBV27 to TRBJ2-1; weak D call: TRBD1 (5 bases). The germline V gene encodes CDR1 MNHEY and CDR2 SMNVEV (reference sequence). CDR3 size: 13 residues. Trimming took 0 bases from V and 12 from J, leaving 12 bases between them.